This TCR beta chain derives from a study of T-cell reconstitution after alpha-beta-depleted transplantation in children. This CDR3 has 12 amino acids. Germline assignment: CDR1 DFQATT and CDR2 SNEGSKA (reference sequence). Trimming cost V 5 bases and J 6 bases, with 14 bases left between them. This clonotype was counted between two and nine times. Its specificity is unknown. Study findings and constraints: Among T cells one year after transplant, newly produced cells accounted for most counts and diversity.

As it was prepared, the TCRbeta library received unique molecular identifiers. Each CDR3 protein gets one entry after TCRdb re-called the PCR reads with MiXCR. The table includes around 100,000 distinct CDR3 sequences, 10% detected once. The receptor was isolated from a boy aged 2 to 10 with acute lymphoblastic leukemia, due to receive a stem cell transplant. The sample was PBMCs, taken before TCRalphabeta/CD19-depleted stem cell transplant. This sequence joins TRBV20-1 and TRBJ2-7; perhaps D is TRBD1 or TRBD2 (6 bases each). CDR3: CSARGPVSEQYF. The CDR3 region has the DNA TGCAGTGCTCGGGGGCCGGTCTCCGAGCAGTACTTC.